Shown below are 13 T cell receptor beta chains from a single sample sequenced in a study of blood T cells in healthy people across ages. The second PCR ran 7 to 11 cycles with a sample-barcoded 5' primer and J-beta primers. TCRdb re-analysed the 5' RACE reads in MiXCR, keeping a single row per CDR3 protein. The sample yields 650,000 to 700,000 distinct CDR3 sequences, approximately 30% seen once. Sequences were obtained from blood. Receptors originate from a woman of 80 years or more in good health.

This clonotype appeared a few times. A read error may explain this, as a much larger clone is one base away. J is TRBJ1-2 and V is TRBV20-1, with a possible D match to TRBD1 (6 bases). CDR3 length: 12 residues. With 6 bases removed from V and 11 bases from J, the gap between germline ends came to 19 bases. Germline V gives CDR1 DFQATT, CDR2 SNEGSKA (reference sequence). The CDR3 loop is CSALKAGAAYTF. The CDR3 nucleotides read TGCAGTGCCTTGAAGGCGGGGGCCGCTTACACCTTC.

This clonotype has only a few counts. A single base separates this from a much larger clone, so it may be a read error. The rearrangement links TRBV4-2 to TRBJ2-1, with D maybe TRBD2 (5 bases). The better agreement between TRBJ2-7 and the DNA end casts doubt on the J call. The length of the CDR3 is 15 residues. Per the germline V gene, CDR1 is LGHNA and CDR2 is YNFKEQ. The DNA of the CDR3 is TGTGCCAGCAGCCAAGAGGGAGCCTCCTACAATGAGCAGTACTTC. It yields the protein CASSQEGASYNEQYF.

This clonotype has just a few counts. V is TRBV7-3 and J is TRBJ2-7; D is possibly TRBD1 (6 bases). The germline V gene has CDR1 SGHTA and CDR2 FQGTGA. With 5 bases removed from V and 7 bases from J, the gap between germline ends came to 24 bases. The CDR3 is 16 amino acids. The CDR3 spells CASSLDGTPRYNEQYF. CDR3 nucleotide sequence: TGTGCCAGCAGCCTCGACGGGACACCTCGATACAATGAGCAGTACTTC.

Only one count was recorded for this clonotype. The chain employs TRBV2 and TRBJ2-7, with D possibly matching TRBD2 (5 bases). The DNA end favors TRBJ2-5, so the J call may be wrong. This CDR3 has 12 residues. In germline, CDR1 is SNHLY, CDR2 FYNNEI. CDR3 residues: CASRLEAETQYF. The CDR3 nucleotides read TGTGCCAGCAGACTAGAAGCCGAGACCCAGTACTTC.

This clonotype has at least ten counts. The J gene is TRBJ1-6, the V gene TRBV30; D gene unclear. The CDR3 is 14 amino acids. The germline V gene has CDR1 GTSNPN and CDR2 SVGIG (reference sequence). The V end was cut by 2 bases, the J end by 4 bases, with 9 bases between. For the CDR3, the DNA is TGTGCCTGGAGTACAAGTAAATATAATTCACCCCTCCACTTT. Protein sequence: CAWSTSKYNSPLHF.

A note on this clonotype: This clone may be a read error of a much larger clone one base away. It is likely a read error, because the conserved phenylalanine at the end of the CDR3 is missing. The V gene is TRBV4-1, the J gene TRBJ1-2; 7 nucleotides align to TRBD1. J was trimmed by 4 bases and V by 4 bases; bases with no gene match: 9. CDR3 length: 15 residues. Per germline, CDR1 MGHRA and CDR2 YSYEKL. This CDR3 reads CASSLDRVEGYGYTS. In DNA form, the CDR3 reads TGCGCCAGCAGCCTCGACAGGGTTGAGGGCTATGGCTACACCTCC.

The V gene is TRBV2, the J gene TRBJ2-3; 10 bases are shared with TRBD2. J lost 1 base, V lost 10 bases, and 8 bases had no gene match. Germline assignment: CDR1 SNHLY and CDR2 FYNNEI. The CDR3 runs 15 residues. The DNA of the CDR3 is TGTGCCACCACCAGCGGGAGGGGGGGCACAGATACGCAGTATTTT. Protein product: CATTSGRGGTDTQYF. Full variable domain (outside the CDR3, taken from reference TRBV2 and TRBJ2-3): EPEVTQTPSHQVTQMGQEVILRCVPISNHLYFYWYRQILGQKVEFLVSFYNNEISEKSEIFDDQFSVERPDGSNFTLKIRSTKLEDSAMYFCATTSGRGGTDTQYFGPGTRLTVL.

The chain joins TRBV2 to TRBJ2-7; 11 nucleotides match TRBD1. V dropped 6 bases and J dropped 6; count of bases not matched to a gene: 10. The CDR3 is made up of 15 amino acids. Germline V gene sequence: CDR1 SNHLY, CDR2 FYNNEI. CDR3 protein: CASSNIGQGAGEQYF. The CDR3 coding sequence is TGTGCCAGCAGCAATATAGGACAGGGGGCGGGCGAGCAGTACTTC. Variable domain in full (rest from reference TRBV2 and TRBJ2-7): EPEVTQTPSHQVTQMGQEVILRCVPISNHLYFYWYRQILGQKVEFLVSFYNNEISEKSEIFDDQFSVERPDGSNFTLKIRSTKLEDSAMYFCASSNIGQGAGEQYFGPGTRLTVT.

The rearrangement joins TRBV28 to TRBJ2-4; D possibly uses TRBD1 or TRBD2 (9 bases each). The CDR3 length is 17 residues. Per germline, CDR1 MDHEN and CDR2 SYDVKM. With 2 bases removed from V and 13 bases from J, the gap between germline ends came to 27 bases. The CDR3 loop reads CASSLRGGGDRVQEQYF. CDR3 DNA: TGTGCCAGCAGTTTAAGGGGCGGGGGGGACAGGGTACAGGAGCAGTACTTC.

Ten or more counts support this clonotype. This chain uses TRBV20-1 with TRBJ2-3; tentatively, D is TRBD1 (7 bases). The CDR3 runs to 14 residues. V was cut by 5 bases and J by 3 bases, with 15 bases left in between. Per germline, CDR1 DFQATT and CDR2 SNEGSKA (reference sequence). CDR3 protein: CSARTGGTTDTQYF. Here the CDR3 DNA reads TGCAGTGCTCGGACAGGTGGGACTACAGATACGCAGTATTTT.

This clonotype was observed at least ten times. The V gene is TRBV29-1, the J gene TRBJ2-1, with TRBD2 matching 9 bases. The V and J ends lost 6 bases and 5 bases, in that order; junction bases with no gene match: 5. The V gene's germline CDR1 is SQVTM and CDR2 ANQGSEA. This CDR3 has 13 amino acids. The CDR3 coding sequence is TGCAGCGTCTCGACTAGCGGAAACAATGAGCAGTTCTTC. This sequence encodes CSVSTSGNNEQFF.

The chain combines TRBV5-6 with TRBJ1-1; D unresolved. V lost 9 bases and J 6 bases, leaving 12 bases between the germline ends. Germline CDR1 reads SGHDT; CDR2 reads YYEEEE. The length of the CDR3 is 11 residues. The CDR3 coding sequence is TGTGCCATCCCGGATAACCCTGAAGCTTTCTTT. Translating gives CAIPDNPEAFF.

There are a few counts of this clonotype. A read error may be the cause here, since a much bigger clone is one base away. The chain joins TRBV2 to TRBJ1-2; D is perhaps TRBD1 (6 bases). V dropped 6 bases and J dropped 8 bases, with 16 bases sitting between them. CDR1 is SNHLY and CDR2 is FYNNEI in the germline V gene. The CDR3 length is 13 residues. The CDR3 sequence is CASRVGGAGGYTF. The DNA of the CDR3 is TGTGCCAGCAGGGTAGGGGGGGCCGGCGGCTACACCTTC.